These 2 T cell receptor beta chains share one sample of origin, sequenced in a study of OX40 agonist ivuxolimab in advanced cancers. Sequencing used immunoSEQ multiplex PCR; TCRdb keeps in-frame clones, though not all of them. Of 25,000 to 35,000 clones in the sample, 82% were seen once. The starting material was CD4+ or CD8+ T cells sorted from blood, obtained in a trial of the OX40 agonist ivuxolimab. The receptors were gathered from an adult with an advanced solid tumor such as melanoma, head and neck, liver or kidney cancer.

CDR3 DNA: TGTGCCAGCGCGGGACCGGGGGAATATCAGCCCCAGCATTTT. Its protein product is CASAGPGEYQPQHF. The chain links TRBV6-5 to TRBJ1-5, with D possibly being TRBD1 (5 bases). Trimming took off 8 bases at V and 5 bases at J, with 16 bases between the two ends. Germline CDR1 is MNHEY and CDR2 is SVGAGI. The length of the CDR3 is 14 residues.

This clone occurred once. The V gene is TRBV19, the J gene TRBJ2-1; the match to TRBD2 covers 14 bases. The germline V gene encodes CDR1 LNHDA and CDR2 SQIVND (reference sequence). The CDR3 has 16 residues. The V segment lost 4 bases and the J segment 8 bases; nucleotides outside the gene matches: 7. CDR3: CASSSGTSGSIYEQFF. In DNA, the CDR3 is TGTGCCAGTAGTAGCGGGACTAGCGGGAGTATTTATGAGCAGTTCTTC.